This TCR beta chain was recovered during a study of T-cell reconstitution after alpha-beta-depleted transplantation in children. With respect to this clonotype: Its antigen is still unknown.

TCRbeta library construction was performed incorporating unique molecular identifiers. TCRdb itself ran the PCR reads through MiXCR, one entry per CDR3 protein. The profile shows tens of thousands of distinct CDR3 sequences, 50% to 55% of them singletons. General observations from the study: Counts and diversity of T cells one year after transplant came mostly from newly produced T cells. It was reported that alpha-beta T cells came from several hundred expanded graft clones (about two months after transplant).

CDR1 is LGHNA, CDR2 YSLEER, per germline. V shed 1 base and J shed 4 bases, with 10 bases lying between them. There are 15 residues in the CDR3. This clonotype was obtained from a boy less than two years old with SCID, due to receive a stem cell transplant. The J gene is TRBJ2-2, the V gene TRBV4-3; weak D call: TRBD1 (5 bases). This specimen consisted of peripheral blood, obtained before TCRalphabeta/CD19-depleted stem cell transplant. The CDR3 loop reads CASSQGGQVTGELFF. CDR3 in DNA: TGCGCCAGCAGCCAAGGGGGCCAGGTCACCGGGGAGCTGTTTTTT.